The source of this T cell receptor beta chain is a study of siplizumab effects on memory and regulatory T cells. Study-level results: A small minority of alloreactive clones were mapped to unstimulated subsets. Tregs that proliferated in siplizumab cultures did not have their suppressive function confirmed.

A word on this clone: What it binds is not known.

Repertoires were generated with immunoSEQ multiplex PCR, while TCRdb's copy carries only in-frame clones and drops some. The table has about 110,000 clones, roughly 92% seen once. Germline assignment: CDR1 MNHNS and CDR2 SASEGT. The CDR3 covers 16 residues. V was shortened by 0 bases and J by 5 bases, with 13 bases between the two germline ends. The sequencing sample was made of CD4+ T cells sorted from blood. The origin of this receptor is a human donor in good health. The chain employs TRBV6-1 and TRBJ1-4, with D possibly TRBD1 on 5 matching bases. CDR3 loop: CASSEAGQGLNEKLFF. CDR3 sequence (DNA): TGTGCCAGCAGTGAAGCGGGTCAGGGATTAAATGAAAAACTGTTTTTT.